The text below deals with one T cell receptor beta chain. The data stem from a study of patients and donors after allogeneic stem cell transplantation. The germline gives CDR1 KGHDR, CDR2 SFDVKD. Trimming cost V 0 bases and J 4 bases, with 9 bases left between them. There are 15 residues in the CDR3. TCRdb re-called the RT-PCR reads through MiXCR, storing one row per CDR3 protein. The data contain some 150,000 distinct CDR3 sequences, approximately 40% of them singletons. V is TRBV24-1 and J is TRBJ1-5, with D possibly TRBD1 on 5 matching bases. Material for sequencing was blood, either unsorted or a sorted T cell fraction (not recorded which). This clonotype originated in a human donor who was either an allogeneic HSCT recipient or a stem cell or donor lymphocyte infusion donor (not recorded which). It is not recorded whose cells these are; they may come from a transplant donor. The CDR3 here is CATSDLDEGNQPQHF. The CDR3 nucleotides read TGTGCCACCAGTGATTTGGACGAGGGGAATCAGCCCCAGCATTTT.